This record concerns one T cell receptor (beta chain) sequence. The clone's antigen remains unknown. Base qualities are missing; no much larger clone stands one base away. The record originates from a study of blood T cell repertoires in COVID-19 (dated by TCRdb to the early 2020s). Context from the whole study: Samples covering the acute and convalescent phases of COVID-19 were provided by collaborators in the United States, Italy and Spain. The prospective study material was composed of cDNA or gDNA derived from T cells, B-cell-depleted T cells, or PBMCs. Subjects who had been exposed to COVID-19, were actively infected with it, or had recovered from it provided the deeply sampled blood TCRbeta repertoires that made up the dataset. The repertoires were released in a freely available public database intended as a resource for research on the immune response to SARS-CoV-2. The samples were drawn from the first 160 participants of the ongoing ImmuneRACE study and from over a thousand subjects provided by 6 global collaborators. The sample metadata nearly always contained a de-identified subject ID, COVID-19 status, age in years and sex. Where available, HLA class I and class II types were taken from metadata supplied by the sample provider and were not determined by assay-based typing.

The paper's findings and limits, for the study overall: The amount of clinical and demographic metadata varied by source and participant and was provided uncurated.

TCRbeta CDR3 regions were amplified from genomic DNA by means of the immunoSEQ Assay, a bias-controlled multiplex PCR. In the source study's methods: The number of nucleated cells in each sample was estimated by amplification of reference gene primers within the assay. To quantify the absolute abundance of each unique TCRbeta CDR3 rearrangement, sequence reads were collapsed and filtered. For each sample, productive Simpson clonality was calculated by taking the square root of Simpson's diversity index across productive rearrangements. As stored in TCRdb, this immuneACCESS dataset retains in-frame rearrangements with V and J assigned. A fraction of the clones does not appear; measured against another copy, unresolved V genes explain less than half of the discrepancy, and the remainder lacks a known reason. That table is the source of V, J and clone size, and D and trimming were worked out from the DNA. This sample lists roughly 140,000 clones; 80% were detected once. Of the sample, about an eighth is held by the ten largest clones.

Trimming at the junction amounts to 5 bases on V and 1 base on J, and the germline ends lie 14 bases apart. The germline V gene encodes CDR1 GTSNPN and CDR2 SVGIG (reference sequence). The CDR3 runs 15 residues from the cysteine to the phenylalanine. The read is trimmed to its CDR3 DNA, 45 bases read in frame from base 1. The collaborating institutions used their own protocols to collect whole blood in K2EDTA tubes. For TCRbeta analysis, collaborators shipped samples as frozen whole blood, isolated PBMCs, or DNA extracted from either of those sample types. Specimen: peripheral blood. The clonotype comes from a man aged 55 to 70 with active or convalescent COVID-19. The chain couples TRBV30 to TRBJ2-2, and perhaps TRBD2 as D gene, on 6 matching bases. The CDR3 region has the sequence CAWGPLGGNTGELFF. DNA sequence: TGTGCCTGGGGTCCCCTGGGGGGGAACACCGGGGAGCTGTTTTTT.